The clone carrying this T cell receptor (beta chain) was picked up one time. Its antigen is not known. The treatment here: roughly 10-day PBMC culture with coronavirus spike peptide pools or control peptides (ViraFEST assay). Cultured CD4+ T cell DNA was sequenced using the Oncomine TCR Beta short-read assay. TCRdb redid the calling of the PCR reads with MiXCR, one entry per CDR3 protein. The sample lists some 13,000 distinct CDR3 sequences, around 40% occurring once. The sample comes from a study of vaccination and CD4 T cells after COVID-19. The CDR3 runs 15 residues. The ends were cut back, 5 bases at V and 2 bases at J, with 14 bases in the middle. The germline CDR1 and CDR2 sequences are MDHEN and SYDVKM.

This sequence originates from a human donor who had recovered from COVID-19. The chain combines TRBV28 with TRBJ2-3; no clear D gene. The sequenced sample was CD4+ T cells from blood, cultured in vitro, obtained before SARS-CoV-2 vaccination. CDR3 nucleotide sequence: TGTGCCAGCAGTACCGCCCGCACTCCCACAGATACGCAGTATTTT. Protein product: CASSTARTPTDTQYF.